These 28 T cell receptor beta chains originate from one sample sequenced in a study of cytomegalovirus exposure and HLA in healthy donors. Both 60 Vbeta primers and 13 Jbeta primers went into the PCR. The method was immunoSEQ multiplex PCR; TCRdb's version includes in-frame clones alone and lacks a portion of them. The sample consists of roughly 45,000 clones, roughly 60% of them appearing once. The sequencing input was PBMCs. Receptor source: a human donor in good health.

The chain recombines TRBV2 with TRBJ1-2, with 7 bases identical to TRBD1. Trimming cost V 5 bases and J 7 bases; bases outside gene matches: 4. The CDR3 loop spans 12 amino acids. The germline V gene has CDR1 SNHLY and CDR2 FYNNEI. For the CDR3, the DNA is TGTGCCAGCAGTCCGAACAGGGGTGGCTACACCTTC. Translated, it gives CASSPNRGGYTF.

This clone was seen just once. The J gene is TRBJ1-2, the V gene TRBV30; possible D gene TRBD1, 6 bases. Deletions cut 1 base from V and 10 bases from J, with 16 bases between. The germline gives CDR1 GTSNPN, CDR2 SVGIG (reference sequence). The CDR3 contains 13 residues. The chain's CDR3 is CAWSETTGNPYTF. As DNA, the CDR3 is TGTGCCTGGAGTGAAACCACAGGGAACCCCTACACCTTC.

This clone was counted a single time. The chain carries TRBV9 and TRBJ2-1; a weak D match, TRBD1 (6 bases). The CDR3 is 14 residues long. Trimming shortened V by 3 bases and J by 5 bases, and 12 bases separated the two germline ends. The germline V gene encodes CDR1 SGDLS and CDR2 YYNGEE. The CDR3 loop reads CASSGAGADNEQFF. The CDR3 DNA follows: TGTGCCAGCAGCGGAGCAGGGGCCGACAATGAGCAGTTCTTC. Looking up the rest from reference TRBV9 and TRBJ2-1 gives the full variable domain: DSGVTQTPKHLITATGQRVTLRCSPRSGDLSVYWYQQSLDQGLQFLIQYYNGEERAKGNILERFSAQQFPDLHSELNLSSLELGDSALYFCASSGAGADNEQFFGPGTRLTVL.

The CDR3 loop reads CASSLSPGAGANVLTF. DNA for the CDR3: TGTGCCAGCAGCTTGTCCCCAGGGGCTGGGGCCAACGTCCTGACTTTC. The chain couples TRBV5-6 to TRBJ2-6; D perhaps matches TRBD1 (6 bases). V dropped 1 base and J dropped 2 bases, with 10 bases sitting between them. The length of the CDR3 is 16 residues. Per germline, CDR1 SGHDT and CDR2 YYEEEE.

There are a few counts of this clone. The chain carries TRBV5-6 and TRBJ2-5, with 7 bases that match TRBD2. Looked up from germline, CDR1 is SGHDT and CDR2 is YYEEEE. This CDR3 contains 16 residues. J lost 2 bases, V lost 0 bases, and 7 bases had no gene match. The CDR3 spells CASSLDVSGQQETQYF. As DNA, the CDR3 is TGTGCCAGCAGCTTGGATGTTAGCGGGCAACAAGAGACCCAGTACTTC.

This rearrangement joins TRBV2 to TRBJ1-5; D might be TRBD1 (5 bases). The CDR3 loop spans 14 amino acids. Between the trimmed V and J ends, which lost 3 bases and 1 base, there was a span of 7 bases. CDR1 is SNHLY and CDR2 is FYNNEI in the germline V gene. CDR3 sequence reads: CASSERQSNQPQHF. In DNA form, the CDR3 reads TGTGCCAGCAGTGAGAGACAGAGCAATCAGCCCCAGCATTTT.

This clone came up once. This rearrangement joins TRBV6-5 to TRBJ1-3, with a tentative D call TRBD1 (5 bases). This CDR3 has 13 amino acids. V lost 2 bases to trimming and J lost 9 bases, with 11 bases between them. The germline CDR1 and CDR2 sequences are MNHEY and SVGAGI. For the CDR3, the DNA is TGTGCCAGCAGTTACACGGAGGGGAGCACCATATATTTT. Residues: CASSYTEGSTIYF.

This chain connects TRBV15 to TRBJ2-7; D might be TRBD1 (6 bases). Germline V gene data show CDR1 as LNHNV and CDR2 as YYDKDF (reference sequence). The CDR3 runs to 16 residues. Trimming took off 2 bases at V and 3 bases at J, with 17 bases between the two ends. The CDR3 reads CATSRSTGTFFYEQYF. The DNA of the CDR3 is TGTGCCACCAGCAGATCAACCGGGACATTCTTCTACGAGCAGTACTTC.

This clone was counted between two and nine times. The DNA for the CDR3 is TGCGCCAGCAGAAGGGACACCGATAACTATGGCTACACCTTC. As protein: CASRRDTDNYGYTF. The chain employs TRBV5-1 and TRBJ1-2; a weak D match, TRBD1 (6 bases). This CDR3 spans 14 amino acids. CDR1 and CDR2 (germline): SGHRS, YFSETQ. V shed 5 bases and J shed 1 base, with 12 bases lying between them.

This chain links TRBV19 with TRBJ1-1; the D gene is possibly TRBD1 (6 bases). CDR3 length equals 13 residues. Germline V lookup: CDR1 LNHDA, CDR2 SQIVND (reference sequence). Trimming removed 7 bases from V and 4 bases from J, with 13 bases in between. CDR3 residues: CASNPGAGTEAFF. The CDR3 DNA sequence: TGTGCCAGTAATCCAGGGGCGGGCACTGAAGCTTTCTTT.

CDR3 DNA: TGTGCCAGCAGCGCGTTCAGGACTGGCGACAATGAGCAGTTCTTC. Amino acids: CASSAFRTGDNEQFF. This chain links TRBV9 with TRBJ2-1; TRBD2 is a possible D gene (5 bases). CDR3 length: 15 residues. V lost 3 bases and J lost 5, with 15 bases in between. The germline gives CDR1 SGDLS, CDR2 YYNGEE.

This chain joins TRBV7-9 and TRBJ1-2, with unresolved D. The CDR3 sequence is 15 residues long. Between the trimmed V and J ends, which lost 1 base and 2 bases, there was a span of 11 bases. The germline V gene has CDR1 SEHNR and CDR2 FQNEAQ (reference sequence). The CDR3 region is CASSLGAGENYGYTF. Here the CDR3 DNA reads TGTGCCAGCAGCTTAGGGGCCGGGGAGAACTATGGCTACACCTTC.

The sample holds a few counts of this clone. The J gene is TRBJ1-3, the V gene TRBV4-2, with TRBD1 as a possible D gene (5 bases). This CDR3 contains 17 residues. V gave up 1 base and J gave up 0 bases, with 13 bases separating them. Germline V gene sequence: CDR1 LGHNA, CDR2 YNFKEQ. CDR3 coding DNA: TGTGCCAGCAGCCAAGCGCCTCTGGGGGGCTCTGGAAACACCATATATTTT. Protein: CASSQAPLGGSGNTIYF.

Only a few counts were recorded for this clone. The chain uses TRBV15 and TRBJ2-2; a possible D gene is TRBD1 (6 bases). Trimming cost V 3 bases and J 1 base, with 12 bases left between them. This CDR3 is 16 amino acids long. Per germline, CDR1 LNHNV and CDR2 YYDKDF (reference sequence). In nucleotides, the CDR3 is TGTGCCACCAGCAGCCAGGGGCTAATGAACACCGGGGAGCTGTTTTTT. It specifies CATSSQGLMNTGELFF.

The gene calls are TRBV9 and TRBJ1-5; 7 nucleotides align to TRBD1. V lost 0 bases, J lost 12 bases, and 9 bases stayed unmatched. Looked up from germline, CDR1 is SGDLS and CDR2 is YYNGEE. The CDR3 runs to 14 residues. The CDR3 DNA follows: TGTGCCAGCAGCGTAGAAAGGGACAGCCCACACCAGCATTTT. Its protein is CASSVERDSPHQHF.

The V gene is TRBV30, the J gene TRBJ1-4; D might be TRBD1 (5 bases). V was trimmed by 0 bases and J by 8 bases, leaving 13 bases between them. CDR3 length: 14 residues. The germline gives CDR1 GTSNPN, CDR2 SVGIG (reference sequence). The CDR3 protein is CAWSVLQGWEKLFF. CDR3 sequence (DNA): TGTGCCTGGAGTGTACTTCAGGGCTGGGAAAAACTGTTTTTT.

The chain links TRBV11-2 to TRBJ2-3, with D maybe TRBD2 (5 bases). V was trimmed by 5 bases and J by 3 bases, leaving 12 bases between them. Germline V CDR1 and CDR2: SGHAT, FQNNGV. The CDR3 has 14 amino acids. The CDR3 nucleotides read TGTGCCAGCAGCGACCGGGGTTTTACAGATACGCAGTATTTT. As protein: CASSDRGFTDTQYF.

The rearrangement joins TRBV2 to TRBJ1-5; 8 bases are a match to TRBD1. Germline V lookup: CDR1 SNHLY, CDR2 FYNNEI. V was clipped by 5 bases and J by 3 bases; unmatched bases: 6. The CDR3 is 15 residues long. The chain's CDR3 is CASSLGQGTNQPQHF. CDR3 in DNA: TGTGCCAGCAGTCTTGGACAGGGTACCAATCAGCCCCAGCATTTT.

V usage is TRBV6-6 and J usage is TRBJ2-1, with D tentatively TRBD2 (5 bases). V gave up 4 bases and J gave up 7 bases, with 8 bases separating them. This CDR3 comprises 12 residues. Germline CDR1 MNHNY, CDR2 SVGAGI (reference sequence). CDR3 sequence (DNA): TGTGCCAGCAGTTTACTAGTGAATGAGCAGTTCTTC. Its translation is CASSLLVNEQFF.

This clone was counted only a few times. The rearrangement links TRBV19 to TRBJ2-1, with 12 bases lining up with TRBD2. CDR1 and CDR2 from the germline V gene are LNHDA and SQIVND (reference sequence). This CDR3 has 16 residues. J gave up 7 bases and V 1 base, and 5 bases lay outside the gene matches. The chain's CDR3 is CASSIGLAGGQNEQFF. DNA of the CDR3: TGTGCCAGTAGTATAGGGCTAGCGGGGGGGCAAAATGAGCAGTTCTTC.

This chain links TRBV6-4 with TRBJ1-5; 8 nucleotides align to TRBD1. Germline CDR1 reads MRHNA; CDR2 reads SNTAGT. This CDR3 contains 18 residues. V gave up 7 bases and J gave up 2 bases; unmatched junction bases: 16. CDR3: CASKRSGQAKLGNQPQHF. Here the CDR3 DNA reads TGTGCCAGCAAACGGTCGGGACAGGCGAAGTTAGGCAATCAGCCCCAGCATTTT.

This clone was picked up one time. This sequence joins TRBV5-1 and TRBJ1-6; 10 bases map to TRBD1. After removal of 1 base from V and 7 bases from J, the junction contained 2 bases not matched to a gene. The CDR3 has 15 amino acids. Germline V gene lookup returns CDR1 SGHRS and CDR2 YFSETQ. As DNA, the CDR3 is TGCGCCAGCAGCTTGTTGGGACAGGGGAATTCACCCCTCCACTTT. Residues: CASSLLGQGNSPLHF.

J is TRBJ2-1 and V is TRBV2; 9 bases align to TRBD1. Germline assignment: CDR1 SNHLY and CDR2 FYNNEI. The CDR3 has 17 amino acids. V dropped 7 bases and J dropped 8; count of bases not matched to a gene: 18. CDR3 loop: CASIPDRPGQGFYEQFF. CDR3 sequence (DNA): TGTGCCAGCATCCCCGACCGGCCGGGACAGGGATTCTATGAGCAGTTCTTC.

This chain uses TRBV2 with TRBJ1-1, with a tentative D call TRBD1 (5 bases). Trimming took off 7 bases at V and 5 bases at J, with 20 bases between the two ends. This CDR3 spans 15 amino acids. The germline gives CDR1 SNHLY, CDR2 FYNNEI. DNA of the CDR3: TGTGCCAGCATCATTGGGGGGTCGCAGGGTACTGAAGCTTTCTTT. Its protein is CASIIGGSQGTEAFF.

The chain combines TRBV28 with TRBJ1-3; 9 nucleotides agree with TRBD1. The CDR3 is 16 residues long. After removal of 4 bases from V and 4 bases from J, the junction contained 8 bases not matched to a gene. From germline, CDR1 is MDHEN and CDR2 SYDVKM. In DNA, the CDR3 is TGTGCCAGCAGTTCCATTGGGGACAGGGTCGGAAACACCATATATTTT. Residues: CASSSIGDRVGNTIYF.

This clone was picked up a small number of times. The V call is TRBV7-8, the J call TRBJ1-2, with 8 nucleotides matching TRBD1. Germline lookup yields CDR1 SGHVS and CDR2 FQNEAQ. The CDR3 is 15 residues long. Trimming took 2 bases from V and 6 from J; bases not matched to a gene: 8. The chain's CDR3 is CASSLWLSDRDGYTF. The CDR3 coding sequence is TGTGCCAGCAGCTTATGGTTATCGGACAGGGATGGCTACACCTTC.

CDR3 DNA: TGTGCCAGCAGCGGGGGGACAGGGGTTGGTTCACCCCTCCACTTT. Translating gives CASSGGTGVGSPLHF. The chain uses TRBV6-1 and TRBJ1-6; TRBD1 aligns across 10 bases. The CDR3 runs to 15 residues. The germline V gene has CDR1 MNHNS and CDR2 SASEGT. The ends lost 6 bases at V and 9 bases at J; junction bases unmatched: 8.

This chain joins TRBV2 and TRBJ2-1; TRBD2 matches 10 bases. This CDR3 contains 12 residues. Germline trimming cut 6 bases from V and 9 bases from J; bases unmatched to any gene: 2. The germline V gene has CDR1 SNHLY and CDR2 FYNNEI. The DNA for the CDR3 is TGTGCCAGCAGGCGGACTAGCGGTGAGCAGTTCTTC. It specifies CASRRTSGEQFF.